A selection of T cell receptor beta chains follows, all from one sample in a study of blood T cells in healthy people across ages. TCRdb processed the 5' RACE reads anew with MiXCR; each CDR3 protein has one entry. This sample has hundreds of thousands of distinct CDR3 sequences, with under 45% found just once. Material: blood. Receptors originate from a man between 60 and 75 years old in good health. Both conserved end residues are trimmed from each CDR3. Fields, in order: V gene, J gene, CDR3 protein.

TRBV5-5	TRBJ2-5	ASSYGQLKETQY
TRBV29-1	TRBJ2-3	SVGDPGQGPRGTQY
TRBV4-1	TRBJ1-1	ASSQDLIQQAF
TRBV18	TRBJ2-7	ASSPGQTGRNEQY
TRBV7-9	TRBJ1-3	ASSLGGGGFSGNTIY
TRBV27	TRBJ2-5	ASSFRATHETQY
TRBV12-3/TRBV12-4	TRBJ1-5	ASSPDSYNQPQH
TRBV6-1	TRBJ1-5	ASSEVGASNQPQH
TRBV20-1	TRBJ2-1	SVPGQPINEQF
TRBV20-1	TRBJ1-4	SARDFRDSEKLF
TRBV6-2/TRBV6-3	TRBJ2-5	ASSYRVLTGGAETQY
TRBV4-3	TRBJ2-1	ASSQEEGNEQF
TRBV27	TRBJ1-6	ASSYEGLPGSPLH
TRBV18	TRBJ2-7	ASSPRYQQGLSEQY
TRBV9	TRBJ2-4	ASSPIGSSGGPQY
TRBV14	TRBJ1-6	ASSEWDGSSYNSPLH
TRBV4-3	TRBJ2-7	ASSQDGSSGFYEQY
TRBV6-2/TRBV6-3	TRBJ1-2	ASSYPTGAARGYT
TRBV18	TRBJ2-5	ASSPGRQGGETQY
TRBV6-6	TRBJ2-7	ASSSHGQGRIYEQY
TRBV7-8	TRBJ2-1	ASSRDAGGFYNEQF
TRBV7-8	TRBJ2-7	ASSLAATAFSYEQY
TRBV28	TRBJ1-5	ASSLNLRGNQPQH
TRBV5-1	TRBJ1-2	ASSFRDTWGYT
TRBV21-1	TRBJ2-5	ASSRAGQDHPHQETQY
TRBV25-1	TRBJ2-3	ASSELELGTDTQY
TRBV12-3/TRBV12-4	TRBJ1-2	ASSLTPGRTGYT
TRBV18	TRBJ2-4	ASQAAGAYNEQY
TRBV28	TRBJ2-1	ASSDGPGKTSNEQF
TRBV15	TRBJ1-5	ATSRDEGRNQPQH
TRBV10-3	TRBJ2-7	AISEGLAGTSNPYEQY
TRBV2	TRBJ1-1	ASSERGRLNTEAF
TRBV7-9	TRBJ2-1	ASSSRQGRSYNEQF
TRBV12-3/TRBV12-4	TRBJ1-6	ASSLTGWNSPLH
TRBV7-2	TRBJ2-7	ASSLGSGTQYEQY